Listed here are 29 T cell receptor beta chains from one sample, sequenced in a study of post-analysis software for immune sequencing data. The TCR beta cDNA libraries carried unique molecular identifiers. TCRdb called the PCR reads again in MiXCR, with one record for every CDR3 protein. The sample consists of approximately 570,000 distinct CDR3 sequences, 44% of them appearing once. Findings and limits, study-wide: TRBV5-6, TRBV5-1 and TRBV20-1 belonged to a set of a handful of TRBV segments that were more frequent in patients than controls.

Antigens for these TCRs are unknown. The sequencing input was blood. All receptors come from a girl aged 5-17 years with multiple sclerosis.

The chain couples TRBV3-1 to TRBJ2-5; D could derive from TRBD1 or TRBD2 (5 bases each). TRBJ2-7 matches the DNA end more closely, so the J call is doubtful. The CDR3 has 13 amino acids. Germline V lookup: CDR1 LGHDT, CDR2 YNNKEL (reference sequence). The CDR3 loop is CASRTSVGTEQYF. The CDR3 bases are TGTGCCAGCAGGACCTCCGTCGGGACCGAGCAGTACTTC.

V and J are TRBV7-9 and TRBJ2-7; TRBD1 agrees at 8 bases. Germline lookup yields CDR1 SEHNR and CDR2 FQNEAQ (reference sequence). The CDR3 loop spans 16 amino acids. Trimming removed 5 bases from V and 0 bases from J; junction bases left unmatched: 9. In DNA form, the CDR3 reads TGTGCCAGCAGCCCAGGGGGCATCCCGAGCTCCTACGAGCAGTACTTC. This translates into CASSPGGIPSSYEQYF.

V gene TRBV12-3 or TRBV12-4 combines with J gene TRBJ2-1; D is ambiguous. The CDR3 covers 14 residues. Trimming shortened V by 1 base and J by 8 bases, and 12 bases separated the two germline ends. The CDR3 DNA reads TGTGCCAGCAGTTTAGGGTCCAGCCGGGATGAGCAGTTCTTC. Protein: CASSLGSSRDEQFF.

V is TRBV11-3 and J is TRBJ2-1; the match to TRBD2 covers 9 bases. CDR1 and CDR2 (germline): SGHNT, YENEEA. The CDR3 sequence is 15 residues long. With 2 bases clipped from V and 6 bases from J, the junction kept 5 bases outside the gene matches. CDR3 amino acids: CASSLRVAGVNEQFF. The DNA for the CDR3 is TGTGCCAGCAGCTTAAGAGTAGCGGGAGTCAATGAGCAGTTCTTC.

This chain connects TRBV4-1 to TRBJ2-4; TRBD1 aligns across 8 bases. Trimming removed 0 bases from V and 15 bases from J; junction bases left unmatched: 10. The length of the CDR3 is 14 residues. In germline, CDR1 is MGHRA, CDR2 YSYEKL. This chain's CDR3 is CASSQESQGAYRYF. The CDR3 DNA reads TGCGCCAGCAGCCAAGAATCGCAGGGGGCTTATCGGTACTTC.

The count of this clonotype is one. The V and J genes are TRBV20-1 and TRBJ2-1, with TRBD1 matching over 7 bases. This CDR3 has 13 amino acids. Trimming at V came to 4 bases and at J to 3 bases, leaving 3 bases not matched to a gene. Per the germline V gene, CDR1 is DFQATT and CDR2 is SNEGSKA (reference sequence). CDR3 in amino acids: CSANRGLYNEQFF. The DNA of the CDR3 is TGCAGTGCTAACAGGGGCCTCTACAATGAGCAGTTCTTC.

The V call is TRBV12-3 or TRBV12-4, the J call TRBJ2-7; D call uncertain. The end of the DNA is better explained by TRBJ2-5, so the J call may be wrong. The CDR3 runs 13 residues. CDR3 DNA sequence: TGTGCCAGCAGTCGGCTTTCGTGGGAGACCCAGTACTTC. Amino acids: CASSRLSWETQYF.

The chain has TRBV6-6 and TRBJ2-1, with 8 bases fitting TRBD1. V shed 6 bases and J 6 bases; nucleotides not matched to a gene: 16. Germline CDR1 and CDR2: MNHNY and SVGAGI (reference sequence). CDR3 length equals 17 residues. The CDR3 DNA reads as TGTGCCAGCAGACTTACCATACAGGGGGGATATCTCAATGAGCAGTTCTTC. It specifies CASRLTIQGGYLNEQFF.

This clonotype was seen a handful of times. CDR3 sequence (DNA): TGTGCCATCTCGAACAGGGCCACTGAAGCTTTCTTT. Amino acids: CAISNRATEAFF. The chain recombines TRBV10-3 with TRBJ1-1; D might be TRBD1 (6 bases). The CDR3 has 12 residues. CDR1 ENHRY and CDR2 SYGVKD come from the germline V gene. Trimming shortened V by 8 bases and J by 4 bases, and 11 bases separated the two germline ends.

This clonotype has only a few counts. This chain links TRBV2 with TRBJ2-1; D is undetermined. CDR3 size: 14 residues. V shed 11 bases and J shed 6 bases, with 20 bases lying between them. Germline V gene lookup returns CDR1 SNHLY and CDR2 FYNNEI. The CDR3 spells CAARAQQISNEQFF. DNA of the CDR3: TGTGCCGCCCGGGCTCAGCAAATTTCCAATGAGCAGTTCTTC.

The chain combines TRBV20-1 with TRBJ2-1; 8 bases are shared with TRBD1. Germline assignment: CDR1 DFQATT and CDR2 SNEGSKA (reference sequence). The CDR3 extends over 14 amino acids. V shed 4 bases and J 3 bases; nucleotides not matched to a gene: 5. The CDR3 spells CSAIGQGFYNEQFF. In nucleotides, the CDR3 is TGCAGTGCTATAGGACAGGGCTTCTACAATGAGCAGTTCTTC.

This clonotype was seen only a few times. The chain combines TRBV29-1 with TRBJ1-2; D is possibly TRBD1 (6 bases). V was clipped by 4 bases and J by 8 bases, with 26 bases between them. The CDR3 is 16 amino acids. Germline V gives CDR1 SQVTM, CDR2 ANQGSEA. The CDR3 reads CSVGNLNRDFGGGYTF. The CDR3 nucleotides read TGCAGCGTTGGGAATTTGAACAGGGACTTCGGAGGGGGCTACACCTTC.

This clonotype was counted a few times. The CDR3 region is CASTAGGGDTQYF. Written as DNA, the CDR3 is TGTGCCAGCACCGCCGGCGGGGGGGATACGCAGTATTTT. The chain joins TRBV28 to TRBJ2-3; 8 positions agree with TRBD2. Germline lookup yields CDR1 MDHEN and CDR2 SYDVKM. CDR3 length equals 13 residues. V shed 7 bases, J shed 6 bases, and the junction held 6 bases outside the gene matches.

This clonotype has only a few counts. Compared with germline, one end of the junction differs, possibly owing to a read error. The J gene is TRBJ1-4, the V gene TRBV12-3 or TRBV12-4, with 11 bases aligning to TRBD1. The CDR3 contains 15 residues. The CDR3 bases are TGTGTCAGCAGGACCACGGGACAGGGGGATGAAAAACTGTTTTTT. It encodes CVSRTTGQGDEKLFF.

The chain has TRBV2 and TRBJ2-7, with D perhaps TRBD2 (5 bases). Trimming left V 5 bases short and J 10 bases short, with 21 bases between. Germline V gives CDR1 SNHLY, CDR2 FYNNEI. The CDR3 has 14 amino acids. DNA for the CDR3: TGTGCCAGCAGTAACAGCCCCGGAGGTGAGTCCCAGTACTTC. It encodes CASSNSPGGESQYF.

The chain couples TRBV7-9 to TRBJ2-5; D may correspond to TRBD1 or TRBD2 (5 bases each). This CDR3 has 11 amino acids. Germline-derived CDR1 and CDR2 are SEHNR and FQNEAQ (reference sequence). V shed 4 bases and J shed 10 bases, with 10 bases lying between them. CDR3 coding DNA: TGTGCCAGCAGCTGGGGGAGAGACCAGTACTTC. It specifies CASSWGRDQYF. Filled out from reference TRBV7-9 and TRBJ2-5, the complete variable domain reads DTGVSQNPRHKITKRGQNVTFRCDPISEHNRLYWYRQTLGQGPEFLTYFQNEAQLEKSRLLSDRFSAERPKGSFSTLEIQRTEQGDSAMYLCASSWGRDQYFGPGTRLLVL.

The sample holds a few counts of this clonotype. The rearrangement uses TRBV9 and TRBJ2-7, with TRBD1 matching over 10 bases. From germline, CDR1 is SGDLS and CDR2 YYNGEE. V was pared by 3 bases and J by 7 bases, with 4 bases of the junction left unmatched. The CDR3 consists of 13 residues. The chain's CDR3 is CASSGGQGEEQYF. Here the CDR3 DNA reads TGTGCCAGCAGCGGCGGACAGGGGGAGGAGCAGTACTTC.

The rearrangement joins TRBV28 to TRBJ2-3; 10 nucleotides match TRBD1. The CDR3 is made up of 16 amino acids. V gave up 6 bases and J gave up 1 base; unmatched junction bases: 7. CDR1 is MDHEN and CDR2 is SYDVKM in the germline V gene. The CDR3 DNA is TGTGCCAGCAGATCGGACAGGGGGGTTCGCACAGATACGCAGTATTTT. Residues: CASRSDRGVRTDTQYF. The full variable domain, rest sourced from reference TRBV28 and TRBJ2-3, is DVKVTQSSRYLVKRTGEKVFLECVQDMDHENMFWYRQDPGLGLRLIYFSYDVKMKEKGDIPEGYSVSREKKERFSLILESASTNQTSMYLCASRSDRGVRTDTQYFGPGTRLTVL.

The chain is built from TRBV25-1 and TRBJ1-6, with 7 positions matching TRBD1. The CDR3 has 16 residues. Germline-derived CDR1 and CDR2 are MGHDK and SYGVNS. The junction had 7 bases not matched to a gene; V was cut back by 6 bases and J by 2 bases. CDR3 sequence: CASRRQGNPYNSPLHF. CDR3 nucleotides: TGTGCCAGCAGACGACAGGGAAATCCCTATAATTCACCCCTCCACTTT.

The CDR3 is CASSLEGAAYNEQFF. The CDR3 DNA follows: TGTGCCAGCAGCTTGGAGGGGGCGGCCTACAATGAGCAGTTCTTC. V gene TRBV11-2 combines with J gene TRBJ2-1, with a tentative D call TRBD1 (7 bases). Germline-derived CDR1 and CDR2 are SGHAT and FQNNGV. This CDR3 contains 15 residues. V lost 3 bases and J lost 2, with 11 bases in between.

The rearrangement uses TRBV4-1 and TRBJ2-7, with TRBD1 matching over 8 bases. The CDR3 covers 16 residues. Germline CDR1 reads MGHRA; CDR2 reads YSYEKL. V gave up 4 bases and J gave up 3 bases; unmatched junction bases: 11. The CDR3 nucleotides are TGCGCCAGCAGCCCAGATGCCGGACAGGGAGTCTACGAGCAGTACTTC. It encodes CASSPDAGQGVYEQYF.

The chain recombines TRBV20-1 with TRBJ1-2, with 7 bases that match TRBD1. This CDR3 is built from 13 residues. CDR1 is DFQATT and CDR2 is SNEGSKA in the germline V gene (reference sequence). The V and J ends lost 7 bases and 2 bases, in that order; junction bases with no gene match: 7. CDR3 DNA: TGCAGTGGACAGGGAGGGCCAAACTATGGCTACACCTTC. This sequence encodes CSGQGGPNYGYTF.

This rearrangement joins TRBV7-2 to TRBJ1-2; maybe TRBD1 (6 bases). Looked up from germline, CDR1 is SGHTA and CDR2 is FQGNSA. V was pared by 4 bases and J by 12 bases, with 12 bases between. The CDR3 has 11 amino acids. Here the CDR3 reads CASSSEGGDTF. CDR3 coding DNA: TGTGCCAGCAGCTCTGAGGGGGGTGACACCTTC.

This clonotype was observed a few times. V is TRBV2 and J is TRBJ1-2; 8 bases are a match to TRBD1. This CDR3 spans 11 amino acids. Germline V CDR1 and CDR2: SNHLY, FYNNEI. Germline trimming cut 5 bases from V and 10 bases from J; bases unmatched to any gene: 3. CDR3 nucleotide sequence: TGTGCCAGCAGTAGGACAGGGACCTACACCTTC. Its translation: CASSRTGTYTF. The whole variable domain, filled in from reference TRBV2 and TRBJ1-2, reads EPEVTQTPSHQVTQMGQEVILRCVPISNHLYFYWYRQILGQKVEFLVSFYNNEISEKSEIFDDQFSVERPDGSNFTLKIRSTKLEDSAMYFCASSRTGTYTFGSGTRLTVV.

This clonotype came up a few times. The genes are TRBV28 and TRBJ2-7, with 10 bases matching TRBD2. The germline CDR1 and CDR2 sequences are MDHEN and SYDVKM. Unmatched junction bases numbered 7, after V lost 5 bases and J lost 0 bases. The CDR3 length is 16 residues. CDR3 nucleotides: TGTGCCAGCAGTAGCCTTGGACTAGCGGCCTCCTACGAGCAGTACTTC. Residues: CASSSLGLAASYEQYF.

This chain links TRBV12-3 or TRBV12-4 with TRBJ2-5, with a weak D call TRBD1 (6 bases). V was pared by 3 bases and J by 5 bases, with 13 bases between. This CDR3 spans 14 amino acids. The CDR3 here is CASSLGRGSETQYF. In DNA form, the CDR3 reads TGTGCCAGCAGTTTGGGTAGGGGGTCGGAGACCCAGTACTTC.

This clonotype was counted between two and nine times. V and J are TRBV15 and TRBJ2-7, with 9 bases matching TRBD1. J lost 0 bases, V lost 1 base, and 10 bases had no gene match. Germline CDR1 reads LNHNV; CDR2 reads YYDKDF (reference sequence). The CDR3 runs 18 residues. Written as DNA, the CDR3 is TGTGCCACCAGCAGAGTCTTAACGGGACAGGGAAGCTCCTACGAGCAGTACTTC. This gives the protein CATSRVLTGQGSSYEQYF.

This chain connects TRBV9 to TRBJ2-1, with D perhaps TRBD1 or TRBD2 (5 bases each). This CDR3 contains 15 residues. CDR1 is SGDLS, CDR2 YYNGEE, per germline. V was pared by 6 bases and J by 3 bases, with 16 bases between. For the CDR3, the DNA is TGTGCCAGCAACCCCCAGGGAGACGTCTACAATGAGCAGTTCTTC. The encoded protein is CASNPQGDVYNEQFF. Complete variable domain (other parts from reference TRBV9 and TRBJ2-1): DSGVTQTPKHLITATGQRVTLRCSPRSGDLSVYWYQQSLDQGLQFLIQYYNGEERAKGNILERFSAQQFPDLHSELNLSSLELGDSALYFCASNPQGDVYNEQFFGPGTRLTVL.

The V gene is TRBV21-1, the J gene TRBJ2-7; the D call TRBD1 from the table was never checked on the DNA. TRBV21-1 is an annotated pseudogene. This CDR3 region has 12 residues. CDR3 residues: CASRGVAYEQYF. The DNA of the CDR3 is TGTGCCAGCAGGGGGGTGGCCTACGAGCAGTACTTC.